Below, 10 T cell receptor beta chains from the same sample are listed, as sequenced in a study of blood T cells in healthy people across ages. A second about 6 to 12 cycle PCR used barcoded and J-beta primers. TCRdb used MiXCR to reprocess the 5' RACE reads, holding one entry per CDR3 protein. Here the sample spans around 1,100,000 distinct CDR3 sequences, about two fifths being singletons. Sample: blood. The receptors were sampled from a man aged 18 to 30 in good health.

The chain couples TRBV30 to TRBJ1-5; possibly TRBD1 for D (5 bases). Germline CDR1 GTSNPN, CDR2 SVGIG (reference sequence). V was cut by 2 bases and J by 0 bases, with 20 bases left in between. This CDR3 has 18 amino acids. DNA of the CDR3: TGTGCCTGGAGTCCCGACAGATCCCGCCTTTATAGCAATCAGCCCCAGCATTTT. Translating gives CAWSPDRSRLYSNQPQHF.

This clonotype was picked up a small number of times. The V gene is TRBV29-1, the J gene TRBJ1-1, with 10 bases that match TRBD1. The CDR3 consists of 15 residues. In germline, CDR1 is SQVTM, CDR2 ANQGSEA. The trim removed 0 bases at V and 7 bases at J, leaving 8 bases unmatched. The CDR3 protein is CSVEEFRTGGGEAFF. Written as DNA, the CDR3 is TGCAGCGTTGAAGAGTTTCGGACAGGGGGTGGTGAAGCTTTCTTT.

This clonotype appeared many times. This rearrangement joins TRBV7-2 to TRBJ2-3; 11 bases align to TRBD2. CDR1 SGHTA and CDR2 FQGNSA come from the germline V gene. J lost 2 bases, V lost 3 bases, and 13 bases had no gene match. The CDR3 sequence is 19 residues long. For the CDR3, the DNA is TGTGCCAGCAGCTTCGGGACAGAAAGACTAGCGGGATACACAGATACGCAGTATTTT. Residues: CASSFGTERLAGYTDTQYF.

In this sample, this clonotype turned up once. A single base separates this from a much larger clone, so it may be a read error. V usage is TRBV5-1 and J usage is TRBJ2-4, with 10 bases identical to TRBD1. The CDR3 contains 15 residues. Per germline, CDR1 SGHRS and CDR2 YFSETQ. The V gene end was trimmed by 3 bases and the J gene end by 13 bases; junction bases not matched to a gene: 13. The CDR3 sequence: CASSSTGGANNEQYF. The DNA for the CDR3 is TGCGCCAGCAGCTCGACAGGGGGCGCGAACAATGAGCAGTACTTC. Full variable domain (missing parts from reference TRBV5-1 and TRBJ2-4): KAGVTQTPRYLIKTRGQQVTLSCSPISGHRSVSWYQQTPGQGLQFLFEYFSETQRNKGNFPGRFSGRQFSNSRSEMNVSTLELGDSALYLCASSSTGGANNEQYFGAGTRLSVL.

Written as DNA, the CDR3 is TGCAGTGCGAGACAGAAACAAGAGACCCAGTACTTC. It encodes CSARQKQETQYF. The J gene is TRBJ2-5, the V gene TRBV20-1, with D possibly matching TRBD1 (5 bases). V lost 6 bases, J lost 2 bases, and 10 bases lay in between. The CDR3 totals 12 residues. Germline V gene lookup returns CDR1 DFQATT and CDR2 SNEGSKA (reference sequence).

In regard to this clonotype: This may come from a read error, since a much larger clone is one base off. The chain combines TRBV29-1 with TRBJ2-1; 8 bases are shared with TRBD1. This CDR3 region has 13 residues. CDR1 is SQVTM and CDR2 is ANQGSEA in the germline V gene. After removal of 6 bases from V and 13 bases from J, the junction contained 14 bases not matched to a gene. The CDR3 region has the DNA TGCAGCGTGGAGAGGACAGGGTCTGAGACCCAGTTCTTC. Encoded protein: CSVERTGSETQFF.

In this sample, this clonotype turned up once. This rearrangement joins TRBV20-1 to TRBJ2-1, with D perhaps TRBD1 (6 bases). TRBJ2-7 explains the end of the DNA better; the J call may be wrong. Germline V gives CDR1 DFQATT, CDR2 SNEGSKA (reference sequence). CDR3 size: 14 residues. As DNA, the CDR3 is TGCAGTGCAGATGGACAGAGCTCCTACAATGAGCAGTACTTC. Residues: CSADGQSSYNEQYF.

A note on this clonotype: The germline gene is not matched at one end of the junction; a read error may be the cause. The chain couples TRBV5-1 to TRBJ1-2; D not resolved. Germline V CDR1 and CDR2: SGHRS, YFSETQ. The CDR3 has 14 amino acids. The CDR3 loop is CASSGGSPPYGHTF. Here the CDR3 DNA reads TGCGCCAGCAGCGGAGGGAGTCCCCCCTATGGCCACACCTTC.

The V call is TRBV12-3 or TRBV12-4, the J call TRBJ1-1; a weak D match, TRBD1 (5 bases). The germline V and J ends were trimmed by 7 bases and 1 base, with 13 bases remaining between them. The CDR3 extends over 14 amino acids. CDR3 DNA: TGTGCCAGCACCCGGGGGGGGGAGAACACTGAAGCTTTCTTT. Translation: CASTRGGENTEAFF.

The chain carries TRBV4-2 and TRBJ2-7; perhaps D is TRBD1 or TRBD2 (5 bases each). The better agreement between TRBJ2-5 and the DNA end casts doubt on the J call. This CDR3 contains 13 residues. Germline-derived CDR1 and CDR2 are LGHNA and YNFKEQ. CDR3 sequence: CASSDGAGETQYF. The CDR3 coding sequence is TGTGCCAGCAGCGACGGGGCAGGGGAGACCCAGTACTTC.